One and the same sample provided the 20 T cell receptor beta chains below, sequenced in a study of T cell changes during pregnancy in multiple sclerosis. Method: immunoSEQ multiplex PCR; TCRdb's copy keeps in-frame clones and lacks some. Among over 55,000 clones listed, 90% were seen once. This material consisted of peripheral blood, taken after pregnancy. The receptor set was obtained from a female donor in good health, enrolled as a control in a pregnancy study.

The rearrangement joins TRBV13 to TRBJ2-7; 8 nucleotides align to TRBD1. Trimming at V came to 5 bases and at J to 6 bases, leaving 12 bases not matched to a gene. Looked up from germline, CDR1 is PRHDT and CDR2 is FYEKMQ (reference sequence). CDR3 length: 15 residues. The CDR3 coding sequence is TGTGCCAGCAGCCCCGGTTCAGGACAGGGCGGCGAGCAGTACTTC. Translated, it gives CASSPGSGQGGEQYF.

The rearrangement links TRBV5-1 to TRBJ2-7; D is perhaps TRBD2 (5 bases). Trimming shortened V by 4 bases and J by 2 bases, and 13 bases separated the two germline ends. CDR1 SGHRS and CDR2 YFSETQ come from the germline V gene. The length of the CDR3 is 14 residues. The DNA for the CDR3 is TGCGCCAGCAGCCGGGAACTCGCGCCCTACGAGCAGTACTTC. It yields the protein CASSRELAPYEQYF.

This clone was seen just once. J is TRBJ1-5 and V is TRBV15, with D possibly TRBD1 on 5 matching bases. CDR1 LNHNV and CDR2 YYDKDF come from the germline V gene (reference sequence). Trimming took 0 bases from V and 6 from J, leaving 9 bases between them. This CDR3 is 14 amino acids long. In DNA, the CDR3 is TGTGCCACCAGCAGAGATGGCGGGGCTCAGCCCCAGCATTTT. Translating gives CATSRDGGAQPQHF.

V and J are TRBV30 and TRBJ2-7; 9 nucleotides agree with TRBD2. Germline loops: CDR1 GTSNPN, CDR2 SVGIG (reference sequence). V was clipped by 3 bases and J by 7 bases; unmatched bases: 7. This CDR3 contains 13 residues. The CDR3 DNA follows: TGTGCCTGGAGGCTAGCGGGATCGAAGGAGCAGTACTTC. It encodes CAWRLAGSKEQYF.

J is TRBJ2-1 and V is TRBV19; 8 nucleotides agree with TRBD2. CDR1 and CDR2 from the germline V gene are LNHDA and SQIVND (reference sequence). Losses at the gene ends were 7 bases for V and 16 bases for J; bases not matched to a gene: 15. The CDR3 extends over 13 amino acids. As DNA, the CDR3 is TGTGCCAGTATCCCCCAAGGGCAAGCGGGAGTCTTCTTC. It translates to CASIPQGQAGVFF.

The V gene is TRBV11-2, the J gene TRBJ2-1; the match to TRBD1 covers 7 bases. Trimming took 6 bases from V and 3 from J; bases not matched to a gene: 5. Germline values: CDR1 SGHAT, CDR2 FQNNGV. The CDR3 is 14 residues long. CDR3 protein: CASRRDSLYNEQFF. CDR3 DNA sequence: TGTGCCAGCAGACGGGACAGTCTCTACAATGAGCAGTTCTTC.

The V gene is TRBV4-3, the J gene TRBJ1-1; D is uncertain. Germline CDR1 and CDR2: LGHNA and YSLEER. This CDR3 contains 16 residues. Between the trimmed V and J ends, which lost 0 bases and 2 bases, there was a span of 13 bases. CDR3 region: CASSQDPGSQNTEAFF. The CDR3 region has the DNA TGCGCCAGCAGCCAAGATCCCGGGTCTCAAAACACTGAAGCTTTCTTT.

The chain links TRBV5-1 to TRBJ2-3, with 12 bases matching TRBD2. The CDR3 spans 17 residues. The junction had 11 bases not matched to a gene; V was cut back by 6 bases and J by 3 bases. Germline assignment: CDR1 SGHRS and CDR2 YFSETQ. This chain's CDR3 is CASNRASGGVGTDTQYF. CDR3 coding DNA: TGCGCCAGCAATAGGGCTAGCGGGGGGGTAGGAACAGATACGCAGTATTTT.

The rearrangement joins TRBV19 to TRBJ2-2, with 7 bases that match TRBD2. Germline V gene data show CDR1 as LNHDA and CDR2 as SQIVND (reference sequence). The CDR3 consists of 14 residues. V shed 6 bases, J shed 1 base, and the junction held 2 bases outside the gene matches. CDR3 nucleotide sequence: TGTGCCAGTAGACAGCGGGGGAACACCGGGGAGCTGTTTTTT. Amino acids: CASRQRGNTGELFF. Together with reference TRBV19 and TRBJ2-2, the CDR3 gives the full variable domain: DGGITQSPKYLFRKEGQNVTLSCEQNLNHDAMYWYRQDPGQGLRLIYYSQIVNDFQKGDIAEGYSVSREKKESFPLTVTSAQKNPTAFYLCASRQRGNTGELFFGEGSRLTVL.

The chain is built from TRBV5-1 and TRBJ2-6; 10 bases are a match to TRBD1. This CDR3 region has 18 residues. CDR1 and CDR2 from the germline V gene are SGHRS and YFSETQ. V shed 1 base and J 1 base; nucleotides not matched to a gene: 5. The CDR3 bases are TGCGCCAGCAGCTTGTCGACAGGGGGCGTATCTGGGGCCAACGTCCTGACTTTC. Residues: CASSLSTGGVSGANVLTF.

The CDR3 sequence is CATSPLRGKAKNIQYF. CDR3 DNA sequence: TGTGCCACCAGCCCCCTCAGGGGGAAAGCCAAAAACATTCAGTACTTC. The chain uses TRBV15 and TRBJ2-4; 7 nucleotides align to TRBD1. Germline CDR1 LNHNV, CDR2 YYDKDF (reference sequence). J was trimmed by 0 bases and V by 5 bases; bases with no gene match: 7. CDR3 length equals 16 residues.

This rearrangement joins TRBV6-5 to TRBJ1-3; D perhaps matches TRBD1 (5 bases). CDR3 length equals 15 residues. Trimming pared 2 bases from V and 3 bases from J, leaving 11 bases between. The germline V gene has CDR1 MNHEY and CDR2 SVGAGI. CDR3 protein: CASSYTQGGGNTIYF. Here the CDR3 DNA reads TGTGCCAGCAGTTACACTCAGGGCGGTGGAAACACCATATATTTT.

This clone has just one count. The chain couples TRBV6-1 to TRBJ2-5, with 9 bases matching TRBD2. V was pared by 8 bases and J by 2 bases, with 9 bases of the junction left unmatched. CDR1 and CDR2 (germline): MNHNS, SASEGT. The CDR3 loop spans 15 amino acids. This CDR3 is CASGGRLAVQETQYF. The DNA of the CDR3 is TGTGCCAGCGGGGGGCGACTAGCGGTTCAAGAGACCCAGTACTTC.

The gene calls are TRBV19 and TRBJ1-2; 12 positions agree with TRBD1. The CDR3 length is 16 residues. Unmatched junction bases numbered 9, after V lost 7 bases and J lost 3 bases. Per germline, CDR1 LNHDA and CDR2 SQIVND (reference sequence). The CDR3 nucleotides are TGTGCCAGTATCCCCCGGGGACAGGGGGCTTACTATGGCTACACCTTC. It specifies CASIPRGQGAYYGYTF.

The V and J genes are TRBV25-1 and TRBJ1-1, with TRBD1 matching over 7 bases. CDR3 length: 17 residues. In germline, CDR1 is MGHDK, CDR2 SYGVNS. The V and J ends lost 4 bases and 2 bases, in that order; junction bases with no gene match: 13. CDR3 loop: CASSGLDRRNHNTEAFF. CDR3 nucleotides: TGTGCCAGCAGTGGATTGGACAGGAGAAACCACAACACTGAAGCTTTCTTT.

V usage is TRBV4-3 and J usage is TRBJ2-3, with D unresolved. The CDR3 covers 16 residues. The germline V and J ends were trimmed by 0 bases and 5 bases, with 15 bases remaining between them. Germline CDR1 and CDR2: LGHNA and YSLEER. The CDR3 region is CASSQDLQLTGDTQYF. DNA of the CDR3: TGCGCCAGCAGCCAAGACCTCCAGCTAACGGGAGATACGCAGTATTTT.

This chain joins TRBV28 and TRBJ1-4; 7 bases are a match to TRBD1. This CDR3 is built from 15 residues. Germline V gene sequence: CDR1 MDHEN, CDR2 SYDVKM. Trimming at V came to 4 bases and at J to 11 bases, leaving 13 bases not matched to a gene. In nucleotides, the CDR3 is TGTGCCAGCAGTTCAGGGGACAGCGCCTCTCGGAAACTGTTTTTT. Amino acid sequence: CASSSGDSASRKLFF. Variable domain in full (rest from reference TRBV28 and TRBJ1-4): DVKVTQSSRYLVKRTGEKVFLECVQDMDHENMFWYRQDPGLGLRLIYFSYDVKMKEKGDIPEGYSVSREKKERFSLILESASTNQTSMYLCASSSGDSASRKLFFGSGTQLSVL.

This chain uses TRBV27 with TRBJ1-2; D may be TRBD1 (6 bases). Trimming removed 5 bases at V and 6 bases at J, with 16 bases between. The CDR3 is 14 amino acids. Looked up from germline, CDR1 is MNHEY and CDR2 is SMNVEV (reference sequence). As DNA, the CDR3 is TGTGCCAGCAGTGCCACACAGGGAGGGCATGGCTACACCTTC. It yields the protein CASSATQGGHGYTF.

This chain uses TRBV5-1 with TRBJ1-2, with 10 bases that match TRBD1. V shed 2 bases and J 8 bases; nucleotides not matched to a gene: 18. This CDR3 has 18 amino acids. The germline V gene has CDR1 SGHRS and CDR2 YFSETQ. The CDR3 nucleotides are TGCGCCAGCAGCTTACCCGGGACAGGGGTAGGTCGGATAAGAGGCTACACCTTC. Translation gives CASSLPGTGVGRIRGYTF.

The chain combines TRBV27 with TRBJ1-1; 8 bases line up with TRBD1. Losses at the gene ends were 6 bases for V and 1 base for J; bases not matched to a gene: 4. Germline values: CDR1 MNHEY, CDR2 SMNVEV (reference sequence). This CDR3 is built from 14 residues. The DNA for the CDR3 is TGTGCCAGCAGGCAGGGGGCCACGAACACTGAAGCTTTCTTT. This gives the protein CASRQGATNTEAFF.